One sample yielded the 6 T cell receptor beta chains listed below, sequenced in a study of cytomegalovirus exposure and HLA in healthy donors. PCR was performed using 60 Vbeta and 13 Jbeta primers. Sequencing used immunoSEQ multiplex PCR; TCRdb keeps in-frame clones, though not all of them. The sample has about 87,000 clones, 70% to 80% seen once. What was sequenced was PBMCs. These receptors were collected from a man aged 30 to 45 in good health and CMV-seropositive.

V and J are TRBV9 and TRBJ2-2; 8 bases line up with TRBD1. Germline V gene data show CDR1 as SGDLS and CDR2 as YYNGEE. The CDR3 loop spans 19 amino acids. V lost 0 bases and J lost 2; bases outside the gene matches: 12. The CDR3: CASSVESVAGGFNTGELFF. The CDR3 DNA reads TGTGCCAGCAGCGTAGAATCGGTTGCAGGGGGCTTTAACACCGGGGAGCTGTTTTTT.

This chain uses TRBV30 with TRBJ2-5; 9 bases are shared with TRBD2. V lost 5 bases to trimming and J lost 5 bases; unmatched junction nucleotides: 6. The CDR3 has 13 amino acids. Looked up from germline, CDR1 is GTSNPN and CDR2 is SVGIG (reference sequence). The CDR3 protein is CAWCIAGVETQYF. CDR3 nucleotides: TGTGCCTGGTGCATAGCGGGAGTGGAGACCCAGTACTTC.

This chain joins TRBV29-1 and TRBJ1-4, with TRBD1 identical over 10 bases. Germline CDR1 reads SQVTM; CDR2 reads ANQGSEA. The CDR3 length is 13 residues. V gave up 3 bases and J gave up 6 bases; unmatched junction bases: 1. The CDR3: CSVDGTGDEKLFF. CDR3 in DNA: TGCAGCGTTGATGGGACAGGGGATGAAAAACTGTTTTTT.

In this sample, this clone turned up a few times. This sequence joins TRBV7-2 and TRBJ1-2, with 7 nucleotides matching TRBD1. This CDR3 comprises 14 residues. The V gene's germline CDR1 is SGHTA and CDR2 FQGNSA. V lost 3 bases and J lost 0; bases outside the gene matches: 1. CDR3 loop: CASSFDRANYGYTF. CDR3 nucleotide sequence: TGTGCCAGCAGCTTCGACAGGGCTAACTATGGCTACACCTTC.

This clone was counted between two and nine times. V is TRBV15 and J is TRBJ1-3, with TRBD1 identical over 11 bases. The CDR3 has 16 amino acids. The germline V gene has CDR1 LNHNV and CDR2 YYDKDF (reference sequence). Trimming took 3 bases from V and 4 from J; bases not matched to a gene: 5. CDR3 sequence (DNA): TGTGCCACCAGCAGTCCGGACAGGGGGCTCGGAAACACCATATATTTT. Its protein product is CATSSPDRGLGNTIYF.

The chain links TRBV5-1 to TRBJ1-2, with D possibly TRBD1 on 6 matching bases. Germline V lookup: CDR1 SGHRS, CDR2 YFSETQ. The ends were cut back, 0 bases at V and 1 base at J, with 10 bases in the middle. The CDR3 runs 15 residues. In nucleotides, the CDR3 is TGCGCCAGCAGCTTGGAACAGGGTAATAACTATGGCTACACCTTC. Translation gives CASSLEQGNNYGYTF. The full variable domain, rest sourced from reference TRBV5-1 and TRBJ1-2, is KAGVTQTPRYLIKTRGQQVTLSCSPISGHRSVSWYQQTPGQGLQFLFEYFSETQRNKGNFPGRFSGRQFSNSRSEMNVSTLELGDSALYLCASSLEQGNNYGYTFGSGTRLTVV.